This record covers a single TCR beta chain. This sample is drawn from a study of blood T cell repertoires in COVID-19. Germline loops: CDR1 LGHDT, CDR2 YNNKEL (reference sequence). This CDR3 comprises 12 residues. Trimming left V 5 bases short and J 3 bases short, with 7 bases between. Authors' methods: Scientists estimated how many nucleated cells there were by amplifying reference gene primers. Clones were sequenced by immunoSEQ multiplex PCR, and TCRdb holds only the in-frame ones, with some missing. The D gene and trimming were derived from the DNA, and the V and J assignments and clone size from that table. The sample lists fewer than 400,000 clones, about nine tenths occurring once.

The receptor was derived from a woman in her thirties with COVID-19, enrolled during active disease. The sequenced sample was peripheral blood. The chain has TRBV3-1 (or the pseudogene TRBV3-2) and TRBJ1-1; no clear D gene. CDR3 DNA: TGTGCCAGCAGCACGCCGGACACTGAAGCTTTCTTT. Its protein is CASSTPDTEAFF.